A single sample gave rise to the 12 T cell receptor beta chains below, sequenced in a study of blood T cells in healthy people across ages. Alongside a J-beta primer mix, a sample-barcoded 5' primer served in a second PCR lasting 7 to 11 cycles. Each CDR3 protein is one row after TCRdb ran MiXCR on the 5' RACE reads. This sample has 630,000 or so distinct CDR3 sequences, with around 31% found just once. The sequencing sample was made of blood. The source is a woman older than 75 in good health.

This clonotype was counted ten times or more. The chain recombines TRBV7-2 with TRBJ2-5, with TRBD1 matching 8 bases. The V and J ends lost 8 bases and 4 bases, in that order; junction bases with no gene match: 9. Germline assignment: CDR1 SGHTA and CDR2 FQGNSA. The CDR3 runs 14 residues. CDR3 DNA: TGTGCCAGCGGAAGCAGGGGGCGGCGAGAGACCCAGTACTTC. Translation gives CASGSRGRRETQYF.

The sample holds one count of this clonotype. This chain joins TRBV30 and TRBJ2-1; tentative D call: TRBD2 (6 bases). V shed 2 bases and J shed 10 bases, with 15 bases lying between them. This CDR3 spans 13 amino acids. Per the germline V gene, CDR1 is GTSNPN and CDR2 is SVGIG (reference sequence). The DNA for the CDR3 is TGTGCCTGGAGTACCTCGGGAGCTCACGAGCAGTTCTTC. Translated, it gives CAWSTSGAHEQFF.

On this clonotype: A read error may be the cause here, since a much bigger clone is one base away. The conserved phenylalanine or tryptophan normally closing the CDR3 is absent here, so this likely arose from a read error. The chain employs TRBV9 and TRBJ2-5; D is uncertain. The germline gives CDR1 SGDLS, CDR2 YYNGEE. The CDR3 sequence is 15 residues long. V lost 0 bases, J lost 1 base, and 10 bases lay in between. The CDR3 loop reads CASSVVPSTQETQYV. CDR3 sequence (DNA): TGTGCCAGCAGCGTAGTACCGTCCACCCAAGAGACCCAGTACGTC.

This clonotype was seen at least ten times. This rearrangement joins TRBV4-3 to TRBJ2-3; D is possibly TRBD2 (6 bases). CDR1 LGHNA and CDR2 YSLEER come from the germline V gene. The CDR3 covers 15 residues. V was cut by 0 bases and J by 4 bases, with 11 bases left in between. As DNA, the CDR3 is TGCGCCAGCAGCCAAGAAGGAGGGCGGCCAGATACGCAGTATTTT. Translated, it gives CASSQEGGRPDTQYF.

The sample holds many counts of this clonotype. The rearrangement joins TRBV3-1 to TRBJ2-1; D is unclear. Looked up from germline, CDR1 is LGHDT and CDR2 is YNNKEL (reference sequence). The CDR3 has 13 amino acids. V shed 4 bases and J shed 7 bases, with 11 bases lying between them. DNA of the CDR3: TGTGCCAGCAGCCGGACCATGAAAAATGAGCAGTTCTTC. Its protein is CASSRTMKNEQFF.

The sample holds a few counts of this clonotype. The chain employs TRBV7-2 and TRBJ1-5; D unclear. Trimming took 1 base from V and 8 from J, leaving 12 bases between them. Germline CDR1 reads SGHTA; CDR2 reads FQGNSA. CDR3 size: 14 residues. The CDR3 loop is CASSLVRVDEPQHF. In DNA, the CDR3 is TGTGCCAGCAGCTTAGTAAGAGTTGACGAGCCCCAGCATTTT.

The chain is built from TRBV4-2 and TRBJ2-1; 10 bases are a match to TRBD2. From germline, CDR1 is LGHNA and CDR2 YNFKEQ. The CDR3 is 17 amino acids. V was pared by 0 bases and J by 8 bases, with 10 bases of the junction left unmatched. In DNA form, the CDR3 reads TGTGCCAGCAGCCAAGATCGGAAGCGGGGGGGCCTTGATGAGCAGTTCTTC. Amino acid sequence: CASSQDRKRGGLDEQFF.

This clonotype was observed a few times. The chain recombines TRBV6-6 with TRBJ2-1, with D unresolved. Germline lookup yields CDR1 MNHNY and CDR2 SVGAGI (reference sequence). The CDR3 consists of 12 residues. V was clipped by 7 bases and J by 6 bases, with 10 bases between them. The CDR3 DNA reads as TGTGCCAGCAATCCTATCGCCAATGAGCAGTTCTTC. This sequence encodes CASNPIANEQFF.

This clonotype has only a few counts. V is TRBV15 and J is TRBJ1-5; D is uncertain. V was pared by 0 bases and J by 7 bases, with 7 bases between. The CDR3 is made up of 13 amino acids. Germline CDR1 is LNHNV and CDR2 is YYDKDF (reference sequence). The CDR3 bases are TGTGCCACCAGCAGAGATAGGCACCAGCCCCAGCATTTT. This gives the protein CATSRDRHQPQHF.

The chain has TRBV24-1 and TRBJ1-1; D is unresolved. This CDR3 is built from 11 residues. V lost 7 bases to trimming and J lost 4 bases, with 6 bases between them. CDR1 and CDR2 from the germline V gene are KGHDR and SFDVKD. Here the CDR3 DNA reads TGTGCCACCAGGGTCGGCACTGAAGCTTTCTTT. Translation gives CATRVGTEAFF.

The chain couples TRBV4-3 to TRBJ1-2; the D gene is possibly TRBD1 (6 bases). V lost 6 bases to trimming and J lost 7 bases, with 18 bases between them. Germline V CDR1 and CDR2: LGHNA, YSLEER. The CDR3 totals 14 residues. The DNA of the CDR3 is TGCGCCAGCAGAGGGGGGGCAGGGCATAGTGGCTACACCTTC. This sequence encodes CASRGGAGHSGYTF.

For this clonotype: A much bigger clone sits one base away, suggesting this may be a read error. The chain employs TRBV7-2 and TRBJ1-4, with a weak D call TRBD1 (5 bases). The CDR3 is 14 residues long. Trimming left V 3 bases short and J 4 bases short, with 9 bases between. Germline V lookup: CDR1 SGHTA, CDR2 FQGNSA. This CDR3 reads CASSFDSINEKLFF. In DNA form, the CDR3 reads TGTGCCAGCAGCTTCGACAGTATTAATGAAAAACTGTTTTTT.